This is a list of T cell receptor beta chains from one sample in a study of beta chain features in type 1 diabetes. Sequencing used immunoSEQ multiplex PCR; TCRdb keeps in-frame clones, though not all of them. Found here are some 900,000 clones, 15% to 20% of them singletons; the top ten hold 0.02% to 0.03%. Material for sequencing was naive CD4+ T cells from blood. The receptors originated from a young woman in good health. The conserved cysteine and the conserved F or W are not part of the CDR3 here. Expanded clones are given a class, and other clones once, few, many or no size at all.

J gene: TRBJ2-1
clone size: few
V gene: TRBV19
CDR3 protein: ASEPSSGRGNEQF

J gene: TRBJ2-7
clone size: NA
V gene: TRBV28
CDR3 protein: ASRPSPGQGYEQY

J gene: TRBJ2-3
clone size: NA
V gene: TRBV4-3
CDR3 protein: ASSQEGLDSSGTDTQY

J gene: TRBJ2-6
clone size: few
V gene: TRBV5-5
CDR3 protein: ASMYRDRVSGANVLT

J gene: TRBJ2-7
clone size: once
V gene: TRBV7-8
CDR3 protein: ASSLARDSNSYEQY

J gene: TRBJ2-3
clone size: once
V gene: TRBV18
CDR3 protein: ASSPLPLAGVRDTQY

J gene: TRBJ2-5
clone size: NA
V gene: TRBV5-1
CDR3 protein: ASSSLAGGGQETQY

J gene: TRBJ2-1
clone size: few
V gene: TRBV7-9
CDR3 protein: ASSRLAGPLGEQF

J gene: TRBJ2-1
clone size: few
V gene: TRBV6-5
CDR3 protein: ASSYSVYRNEQF

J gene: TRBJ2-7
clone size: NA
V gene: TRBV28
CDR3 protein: ASKRDGAYEQY

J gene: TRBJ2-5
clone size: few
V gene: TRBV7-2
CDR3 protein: ASSTSWGEETQY

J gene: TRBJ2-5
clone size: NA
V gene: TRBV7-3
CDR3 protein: ASTLGQVQETQY

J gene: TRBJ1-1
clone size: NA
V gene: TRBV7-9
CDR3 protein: ASQSRGVMPAEAF

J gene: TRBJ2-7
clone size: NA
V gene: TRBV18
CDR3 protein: ASSPLEGAAHEQY

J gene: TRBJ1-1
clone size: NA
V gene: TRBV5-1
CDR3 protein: ASSWDSMNTEAF

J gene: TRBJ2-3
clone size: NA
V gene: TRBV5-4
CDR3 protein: ASSPGRTDTQY

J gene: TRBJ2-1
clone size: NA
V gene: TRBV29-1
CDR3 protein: SVDTSGSGNEQF

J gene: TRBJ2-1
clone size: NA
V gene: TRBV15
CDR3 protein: ATSPSGRAPVVEQF

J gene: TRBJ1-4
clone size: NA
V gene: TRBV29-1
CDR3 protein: SARTGRTNEKLF

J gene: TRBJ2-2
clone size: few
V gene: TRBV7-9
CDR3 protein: ASSPGTGDTGELF

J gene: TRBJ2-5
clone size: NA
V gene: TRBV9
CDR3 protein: ASSVGRTGFLETQY

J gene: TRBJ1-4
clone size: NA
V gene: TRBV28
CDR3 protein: ASRRSAGVLF

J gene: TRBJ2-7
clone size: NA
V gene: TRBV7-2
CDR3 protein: ASSLARASEQY

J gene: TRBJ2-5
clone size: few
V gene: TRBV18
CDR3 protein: ASSPLNPRQETQY

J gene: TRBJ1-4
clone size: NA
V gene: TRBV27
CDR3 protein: ASSSHGQPNEKLF

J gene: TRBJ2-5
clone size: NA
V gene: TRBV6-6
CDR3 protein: ASSRSGLEETQY

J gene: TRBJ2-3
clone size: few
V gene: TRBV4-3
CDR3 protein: ASSQGGLAADTQY

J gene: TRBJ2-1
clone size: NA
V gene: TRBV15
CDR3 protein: ATSRDTLWRSSYNEQF

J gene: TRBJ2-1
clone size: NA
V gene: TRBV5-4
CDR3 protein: ASSGRLAGVDEQF

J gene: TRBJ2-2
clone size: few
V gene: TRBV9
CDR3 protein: ASSVSGQLNTGELF

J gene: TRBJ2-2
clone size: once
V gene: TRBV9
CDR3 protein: ASSVADRRTGELF

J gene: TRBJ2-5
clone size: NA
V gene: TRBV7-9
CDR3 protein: ASTIQETQY

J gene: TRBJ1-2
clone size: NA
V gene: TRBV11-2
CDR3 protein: ASSLVNYGYT

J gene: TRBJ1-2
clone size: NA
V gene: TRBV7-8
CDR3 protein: ASSLGPIDGYT

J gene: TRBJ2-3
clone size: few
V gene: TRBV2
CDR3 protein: ASGKISGTTDTQY

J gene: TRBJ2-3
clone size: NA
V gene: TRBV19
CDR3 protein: ASSLRNPSTDTQY

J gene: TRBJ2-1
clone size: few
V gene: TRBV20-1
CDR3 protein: SAPGMNEQF

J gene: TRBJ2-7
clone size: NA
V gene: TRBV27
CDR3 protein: ASSRTGLAGLAYEQY

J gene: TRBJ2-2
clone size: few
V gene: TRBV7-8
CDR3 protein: ASATSGSRLFANTGELF

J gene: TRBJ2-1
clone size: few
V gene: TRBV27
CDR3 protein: ASSFSWTQGEQF

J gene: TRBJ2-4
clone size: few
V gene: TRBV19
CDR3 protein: ASSIKSGGPKNIQY

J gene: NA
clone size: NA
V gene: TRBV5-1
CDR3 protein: ASRSGQGYEQY

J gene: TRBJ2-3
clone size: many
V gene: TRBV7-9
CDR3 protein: ASSGQGKDTQY

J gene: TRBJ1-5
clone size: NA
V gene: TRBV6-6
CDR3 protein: ASRGGWGSNQPQH

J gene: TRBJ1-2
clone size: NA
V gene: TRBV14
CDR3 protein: ASSQDRVGYGYT

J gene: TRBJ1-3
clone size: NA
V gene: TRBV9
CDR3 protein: ASSLQGSGNTIY

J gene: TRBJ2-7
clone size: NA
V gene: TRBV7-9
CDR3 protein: ASSLDVHSYEQY

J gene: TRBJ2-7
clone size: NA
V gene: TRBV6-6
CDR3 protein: ASSPEAGGTYEQY

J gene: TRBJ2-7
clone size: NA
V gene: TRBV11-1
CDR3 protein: AGNAGQEIYEQY

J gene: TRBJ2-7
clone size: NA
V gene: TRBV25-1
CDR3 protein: ASSDRFRGYEQY

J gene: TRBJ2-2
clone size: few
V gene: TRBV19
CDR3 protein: ASSVSGNTGELF